Sequencing of this TCR beta chain was carried out in a study of blood T cell repertoires in COVID-19. Study-level background: COVID-19 samples, acute and convalescent, were from the United States, Italy and Spain.

The CDR3 covers 13 residues. CDR1 is LNHDA, CDR2 SQIVND, per germline (reference sequence). The V gene lost 6 bases and the J gene lost 4 bases, with 10 bases spanning the gap. Original data processing: Reference gene primer amplification gave nucleated cell count estimates. Sequencing was performed with immunoSEQ multiplex PCR; in TCRdb, only in-frame clones are kept and a portion is missing. V and J calls and clone size are given by that table; D and trimming were obtained from the DNA. This sample has tens of thousands of clones, with roughly 70% found just once. The receptor was isolated from a woman between 65 and 79 years old with acute or convalescent COVID-19. The V and J genes are TRBV19 and TRBJ1-3, with D hard to call. The sample taken for sequencing was peripheral blood. In DNA, the CDR3 is TGTGCCAGTAGCAGTATCCCGGGAAACACCATATATTTT. This encodes CASSSIPGNTIYF.